These 10 T cell receptor beta chains share one sample of origin, sequenced in a study of cytomegalovirus exposure and HLA in healthy donors (dated by TCRdb to the late 2010s). Receptor libraries were prepared by the immunoSEQ multiplex PCR assay. The multiplex PCR relied on a mix of 60 forward primers for TCR Vbeta segments and 13 reverse primers for TCR Jbeta segments. TCRdb mirrors the immuneACCESS table, restricted to in-frame sequences. Some clones are absent from its copies; in checked studies, under half trace to an unresolved V gene, and the reason for the others is unknown. Per the sample table, the count is 90,000 to 130,000 clones. The ten largest clones add up to more than 3% of the sample. Sequencing was performed on PBMCs. Receptors were obtained from a man aged 30 to 45 in good health and CMV-seronegative.

The chain uses TRBV5-1 and TRBJ2-1; 9 bases are shared with TRBD1. The V gene's germline CDR1 is SGHRS and CDR2 YFSETQ. Unmatched junction bases numbered 7, after V lost 0 bases and J lost 6 bases. The CDR3 is 16 amino acids. The CDR3 sequence: CASSLAVGQGPNEQFF. For the CDR3, the DNA is TGCGCCAGCAGCTTGGCCGTCGGACAGGGGCCCAATGAGCAGTTCTTC.

The chain has TRBV19 and TRBJ2-5; D is perhaps TRBD2 (6 bases). The germline CDR1 and CDR2 sequences are LNHDA and SQIVND (reference sequence). Trimming left V 2 bases short and J 5 bases short, with 15 bases between. This CDR3 has 15 amino acids. CDR3 region: CASSIRTNRGETQYF. CDR3 in DNA: TGTGCCAGTAGTATAAGGACCAACCGGGGGGAGACCCAGTACTTC.

The CDR3 region has the DNA TGTGCCAGCCTCAGGTCCCACGAGCAGTACTTC. Encoded protein: CASLRSHEQYF. The rearrangement links TRBV11-3 to TRBJ2-7, with D hard to call. CDR1 is SGHNT and CDR2 is YENEEA in the germline V gene. Trimming shortened V by 8 bases and J by 5 bases, and 10 bases separated the two germline ends. The CDR3 is 11 residues long.

The gene calls are TRBV19 and TRBJ2-7; 7 positions agree with TRBD2. Germline CDR1 LNHDA, CDR2 SQIVND (reference sequence). This CDR3 is built from 15 residues. With V trimmed by 5 bases and J by 3 bases, 10 bases remained unmatched. CDR3 coding DNA: TGTGCCAGTAGTGTAGCCCAGCTAGCGGTCTACGAGCAGTACTTC. Translated, it gives CASSVAQLAVYEQYF.

The CDR3 loop reads CASSARQGGNQPQHF. The CDR3 nucleotides are TGTGCCAGCAGTGCCAGACAGGGGGGCAATCAGCCCCAGCATTTT. V usage is TRBV6-1 and J usage is TRBJ1-5; the match to TRBD1 covers 9 bases. Germline CDR1 and CDR2: MNHNS and SASEGT. J lost 2 bases, V lost 4 bases, and 3 bases had no gene match. This CDR3 has 15 residues.

The J gene is TRBJ2-5, the V gene TRBV6-5; 7 bases fit TRBD2. V shed 0 bases and J 5 bases; nucleotides not matched to a gene: 9. The CDR3 spans 16 residues. The germline V gene has CDR1 MNHEY and CDR2 SVGAGI. CDR3 region: CASSYSSGVLRETQYF. CDR3 DNA: TGTGCCAGCAGTTACTCGAGCGGGGTTTTGAGGGAGACCCAGTACTTC.

V gene TRBV9 combines with J gene TRBJ2-7; 8 bases agree with TRBD1. Trimming removed 4 bases from V and 3 bases from J; junction bases left unmatched: 9. CDR3 length equals 15 residues. In germline, CDR1 is SGDLS, CDR2 YYNGEE. DNA of the CDR3: TGTGCCAGCAGCTTCCGGACAGGGATGGGCTACGAGCAGTACTTC. Its protein is CASSFRTGMGYEQYF.

The chain carries TRBV5-4 and TRBJ2-1; D remains unclear. Trimming pared 0 bases from V and 1 base from J, leaving 8 bases between. CDR3 length: 15 residues. Germline values: CDR1 SGHNT, CDR2 YYREEE (reference sequence). The CDR3 DNA follows: TGTGCCAGCAGCTTGGGGCTAGGATCCTACAATGAGCAGTTCTTC. Its protein product is CASSLGLGSYNEQFF.

The chain is built from TRBV4-1 and TRBJ1-5; TRBD1 matches 7 bases. V lost 1 base and J lost 6; bases outside the gene matches: 9. Germline CDR1 reads MGHRA; CDR2 reads YSYEKL. The CDR3 runs to 16 residues. CDR3 bases: TGCGCCAGCAGCCAAGGGGGGACAGTGCTCGGTCAGCCCCAGCATTTT. Translated: CASSQGGTVLGQPQHF.

The chain carries TRBV9 and TRBJ2-3; 8 bases agree with TRBD1. This CDR3 contains 17 residues. J lost 2 bases, V lost 0 bases, and 8 bases had no gene match. Germline V gene lookup returns CDR1 SGDLS and CDR2 YYNGEE. CDR3 loop: CASSVDQGAGYTDTQYF. As DNA, the CDR3 is TGTGCCAGCAGCGTAGATCAGGGGGCTGGTTACACAGATACGCAGTATTTT. Full variable domain (remainder filled in from reference TRBV9 and TRBJ2-3): DSGVTQTPKHLITATGQRVTLRCSPRSGDLSVYWYQQSLDQGLQFLIQYYNGEERAKGNILERFSAQQFPDLHSELNLSSLELGDSALYFCASSVDQGAGYTDTQYFGPGTRLTVL.